This T cell receptor beta chain came from a study of cytomegalovirus exposure and HLA in healthy donors. General study points: A reported reduction in N-insertions relative to the approximately 600-donor mean was seen in an Asian-associated ancestry cluster in a later analysis.

Amplification used 60 Vbeta primers and 13 Jbeta primers. Libraries were prepared by immunoSEQ multiplex PCR; TCRdb keeps only in-frame clonotypes and omits some of them. This table holds roughly 120,000 clones, about three quarters found once. Concerning this clone itself: Its antigen is unknown.

The CDR3 consists of 16 residues. From germline, CDR1 is SGHRS and CDR2 YFSETQ. Trimming cost V 1 base and J 4 bases, with 15 bases left between them. The source material was PBMCs. This chain joins TRBV5-1 and TRBJ1-3; a possible D gene is TRBD1 (6 bases). The source of this sequence is a woman in her fifties or sixties in good health and CMV-seropositive. The CDR3 DNA sequence: TGCGCCAGCAGCTTGACCTTTGGGGGCTCGGGAAACACCATATATTTT. Translated: CASSLTFGGSGNTIYF.